This is a list of T cell receptor beta chains from one sample in a study of beta chain features in type 1 diabetes. Assay: immunoSEQ multiplex PCR; the TCRdb copy retains only in-frame clones and omits some. The sample contains fewer than 400,000 clones, around 8.5% of which appear only once. The sample consisted of central memory CD4+ T cells from blood. Source of these receptors: a man younger than 40 with type 1 diabetes. Both conserved end residues are trimmed from each CDR3.

J gene: TRBJ2-7; V gene: TRBV6-6; CDR3 protein: ASTLTGYEQY
J gene: TRBJ1-1; V gene: TRBV2; CDR3 protein: ASSFTGYLAEAF
J gene: TRBJ2-5; V gene: TRBV15; CDR3 protein: ATSRGAREETQY
J gene: TRBJ2-1; V gene: TRBV7-9; CDR3 protein: AGRAGESYNEQF
J gene: TRBJ1-2; V gene: TRBV28; CDR3 protein: ASSLFSQGNYGYT
J gene: TRBJ2-1; V gene: TRBV11-2; CDR3 protein: ASSLGVLGNEQF
J gene: TRBJ2-1; V gene: TRBV7-9; CDR3 protein: ASSRGPPLGHNEQF
J gene: TRBJ2-1; V gene: TRBV5-1; CDR3 protein: ASSLDRNEQF
J gene: TRBJ2-5; V gene: TRBV6-5; CDR3 protein: ASSYSGTTVQETQY
J gene: TRBJ1-6; V gene: TRBV30; CDR3 protein: AWSEGWGNSPLH
J gene: TRBJ2-5; V gene: TRBV7-2; CDR3 protein: ASSSYPGLVTGSD
J gene: TRBJ1-3; V gene: TRBV7-9; CDR3 protein: ASRAGARGNTIY
J gene: TRBJ2-2; V gene: TRBV14; CDR3 protein: ASSPTRAGELF
J gene: TRBJ2-2; V gene: TRBV11-3; CDR3 protein: ASSFETGELF
J gene: TRBJ1-2; V gene: TRBV5-1; CDR3 protein: ASSSQGPDGYT
J gene: TRBJ2-3; V gene: TRBV27; CDR3 protein: ASSFLVGGTDTQY
J gene: TRBJ1-1; V gene: TRBV12-5; CDR3 protein: ASGLALEGTEAF
J gene: TRBJ2-3; V gene: TRBV5-1; CDR3 protein: ASSLANFADTQY
J gene: TRBJ2-7; V gene: TRBV18; CDR3 protein: ASSPPSGAQAGEQY
J gene: TRBJ1-5; V gene: TRBV6-6; CDR3 protein: ASSYGGQGNQPQH
J gene: TRBJ2-1; V gene: TRBV7-7; CDR3 protein: ASSLELAGPHEQF
J gene: TRBJ2-1; V gene: TRBV9; CDR3 protein: ASSVGKSYNEQF
J gene: TRBJ2-5; V gene: TRBV7-7; CDR3 protein: ASSLVGQSHAQY
J gene: TRBJ2-3; V gene: TRBV7-9; CDR3 protein: ASSLGAGQVRTDTQY
J gene: TRBJ2-3; V gene: TRBV10-3; CDR3 protein: AIRQGAGDTQY
J gene: TRBJ2-7; V gene: TRBV21-1; CDR3 protein: ASGGQGRTYEQY
J gene: TRBJ2-3; V gene: TRBV9; CDR3 protein: ASTQAGGLADTQY
J gene: TRBJ2-7; V gene: TRBV11-2; CDR3 protein: ASSLDVAGGHEEQY
J gene: TRBJ2-5; V gene: TRBV29-1; CDR3 protein: SVAQETQY
J gene: TRBJ1-4; V gene: TRBV6-5; CDR3 protein: ASSYSKGGGKLF
J gene: TRBJ1-1; V gene: TRBV5-1; CDR3 protein: ASGTGYLQQNTEAF
J gene: TRBJ2-1; V gene: TRBV4-1; CDR3 protein: ASSQDFSQGPYNEQF
J gene: TRBJ1-2; V gene: TRBV7-2; CDR3 protein: ASSLDLWGRGYT